These 5 T cell receptor beta chains share one sample of origin, sequenced in a study of blood T cell repertoires in COVID-19. TCRdb's table, derived via immunoSEQ multiplex PCR, lists solely in-frame clones and lacks some. The table has tens of thousands of clones, more than 75% seen once; the top ten hold about 30%. The source material was peripheral blood. These receptors were taken from a human donor with active COVID-19. The donor label of this sample is uncertain.

Only one count was recorded for this clone. The genes are TRBV27 and TRBJ1-6, with 9 bases that match TRBD1. V gave up 3 bases and J gave up 6 bases; unmatched junction bases: 6. CDR1 MNHEY and CDR2 SMNVEV come from the germline V gene (reference sequence). This CDR3 has 16 amino acids. The CDR3 DNA is TGTGCCAGCAGTTTTCGGGGGGGACAGGGTAATTCACCCCTCCACTTT. Amino acid sequence: CASSFRGGQGNSPLHF.

V usage is TRBV15 and J usage is TRBJ2-6; TRBD2 is a possible D gene (6 bases). Germline V lookup: CDR1 LNHNV, CDR2 YYDKDF (reference sequence). This CDR3 has 17 residues. V lost 0 bases to trimming and J lost 2 bases, with 11 bases between them. CDR3 coding DNA: TGTGCCACCAGCAGAGATAGGGGAGGCGCTGGGGCCAACGTCCTGACTTTC. Translated, it gives CATSRDRGGAGANVLTF.

This clone occurred a few times. The gene calls are TRBV11-3 and TRBJ2-7; no clear D gene. The CDR3 is 15 residues long. The V and J ends lost 2 bases and 0 bases respectively, with 11 bases between them. Germline CDR1 and CDR2: SGHNT and YENEEA. CDR3 nucleotide sequence: TGTGCCAGCAGCTTAACAACCTGGAGCTCCTACGAGCAGTACTTC. It specifies CASSLTTWSSYEQYF.

The J gene is TRBJ1-6, the V gene TRBV11-3; TRBD1 aligns across 7 bases. V shed 2 bases, J shed 9 bases, and the junction held 4 bases outside the gene matches. The CDR3 contains 14 residues. CDR1 and CDR2 from the germline V gene are SGHNT and YENEEA. The CDR3 here is CASSLQGVGSPLHF. Here the CDR3 DNA reads TGTGCCAGCAGCTTACAGGGGGTTGGTTCACCCCTCCACTTT.

The V call is TRBV14, the J call TRBJ2-3; 8 bases are a match to TRBD2. The CDR3 spans 15 residues. The germline V gene encodes CDR1 SGHDN and CDR2 FVKESK. Unmatched junction bases numbered 3, after V lost 4 bases and J lost 0 bases. The CDR3 protein is CASSRLARSTDTQYF. CDR3 sequence (DNA): TGTGCCAGCAGCCGACTAGCGAGAAGCACAGATACGCAGTATTTT. Together with reference TRBV14 and TRBJ2-3, the CDR3 gives the full variable domain: EAGVTQFPSHSVIEKGQTVTLRCDPISGHDNLYWYRRVMGKEIKFLLHFVKESKQDESGMPNNRFLAERTGGTYSTLKVQPAELEDSGVYFCASSRLARSTDTQYFGPGTRLTVL.